This T cell receptor beta chain was profiled in a study of tissue T cells after allogeneic stem cell transplantation. About the research overall: Enrolled prospectively were adult allogeneic hematopoietic cell transplant recipients whose graft-versus-host disease was steroid-refractory. Graft-versus-host disease patients received grafts, four unmodified and three CD34-selected to deplete T cells. Where cell numbers permitted, CD3+ T cells were sorted from preserved blood and marrow.

With regard to this clone: No antigen is known for it.

V lost 5 bases to trimming and J lost 5 bases; unmatched junction nucleotides: 9. Germline V gene data show CDR1 as MGHDK and CDR2 as SYGVNS. This CDR3 has 15 amino acids. Notes on the study in general: Anatomically similar tissues had similar TCR repertoires within each patient.

Sequencing used immunoSEQ multiplex PCR; TCRdb keeps in-frame clones, though not all of them. The sample contains roughly 25,000 clones, about 90% of which appear only once. This chain uses TRBV25-1 with TRBJ1-1, with TRBD1 identical over 9 bases. Sequenced material: blood, taken before transplantation. The receptor's source is a male donor older than 55 who later had graft-versus-host disease after an allogeneic stem cell transplant. CDR3 coding DNA: TGTGCCAGCAGTCCCCGACAGGGGGAGTGGACTGAAGCTTTCTTT. Amino acids: CASSPRQGEWTEAFF.